This TCR beta chain was sequenced during a study of cytomegalovirus exposure and HLA in healthy donors. Study context: Among about 380 genotyped donors, around 80% fell in the Caucasian-associated ancestry cluster. Notes on the study in general: Whilst most TCR sequences proved rare, a subset of public TCRs occurred across many donors. The classifier reportedly diagnosed cytomegalovirus status with high sensitivity and specificity. TCR beta sequences reportedly predicted most subjects' HLA-A and HLA-B alleles accurately.

Germline lookup yields CDR1 MGHRA and CDR2 YSYEKL. Trimming cost V 1 base and J 3 bases, with 7 bases left between them. The CDR3 has 14 residues. This clone was observed a handful of times. Its specificity is not known. The PCR ran on 60 Vbeta and 13 Jbeta primers. Generated by immunoSEQ multiplex PCR, the TCRdb table keeps only in-frame clones and is missing some. The data show 180,000 or so clones, 75% to 90% seen once. J is TRBJ1-5 and V is TRBV4-1; D gene unclear. The clonotype comes from a man in his late teens or twenties in good health and CMV-seropositive. The sample consisted of PBMCs. CDR3 nucleotides: TGCGCCAGCAGCCAAGTTCAGTTCAATCAGCCCCAGCATTTT. This translates into CASSQVQFNQPQHF.